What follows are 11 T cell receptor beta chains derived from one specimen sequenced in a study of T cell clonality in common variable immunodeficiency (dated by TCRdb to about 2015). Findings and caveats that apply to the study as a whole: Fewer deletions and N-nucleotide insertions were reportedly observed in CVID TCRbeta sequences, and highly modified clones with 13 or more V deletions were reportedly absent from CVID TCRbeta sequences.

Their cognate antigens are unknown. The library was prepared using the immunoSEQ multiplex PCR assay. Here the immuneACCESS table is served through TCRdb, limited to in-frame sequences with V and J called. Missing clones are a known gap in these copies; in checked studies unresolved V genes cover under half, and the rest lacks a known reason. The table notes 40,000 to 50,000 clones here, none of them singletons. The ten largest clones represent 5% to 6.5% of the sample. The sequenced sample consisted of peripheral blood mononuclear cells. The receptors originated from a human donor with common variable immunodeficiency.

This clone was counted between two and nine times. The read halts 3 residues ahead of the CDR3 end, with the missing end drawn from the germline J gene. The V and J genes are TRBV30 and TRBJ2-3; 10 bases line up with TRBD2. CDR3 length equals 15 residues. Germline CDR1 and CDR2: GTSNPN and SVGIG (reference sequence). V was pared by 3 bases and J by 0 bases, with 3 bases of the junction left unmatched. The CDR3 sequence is CAWRRLAGSTDTQYF. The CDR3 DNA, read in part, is TGTGCCTGGAGGAGACTAGCGGGCAGCACAGATACG.

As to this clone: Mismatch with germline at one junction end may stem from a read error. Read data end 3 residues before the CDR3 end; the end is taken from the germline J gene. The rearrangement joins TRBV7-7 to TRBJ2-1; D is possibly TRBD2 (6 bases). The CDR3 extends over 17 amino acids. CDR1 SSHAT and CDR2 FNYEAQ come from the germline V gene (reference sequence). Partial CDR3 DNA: TGTGCTAGCAGCTTAGCAGCTGGGGGGAGCTCCTACAATGAG. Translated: CASSLAAGGSSYNE. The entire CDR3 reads CASSLAAGGSSYNEQFF.

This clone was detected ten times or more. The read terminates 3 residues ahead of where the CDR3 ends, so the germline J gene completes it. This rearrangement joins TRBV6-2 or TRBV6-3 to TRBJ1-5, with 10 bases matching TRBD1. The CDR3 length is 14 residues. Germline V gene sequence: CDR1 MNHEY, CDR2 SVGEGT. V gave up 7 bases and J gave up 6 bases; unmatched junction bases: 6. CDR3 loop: CASKRQGAFQPQHF. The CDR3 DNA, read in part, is TGTGCCAGCAAAAGACAGGGGGCTTTTCAGCCC.

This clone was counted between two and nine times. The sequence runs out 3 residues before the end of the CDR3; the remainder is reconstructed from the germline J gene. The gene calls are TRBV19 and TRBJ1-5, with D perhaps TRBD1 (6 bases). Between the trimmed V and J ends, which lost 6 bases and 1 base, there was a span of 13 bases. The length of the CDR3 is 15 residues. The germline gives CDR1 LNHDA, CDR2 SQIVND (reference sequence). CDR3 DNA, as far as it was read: TGTGCCAGTAGGAAAACAGGGCTCAGCAATCAGCCC. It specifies CASRKTGLSNQP. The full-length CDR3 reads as CASRKTGLSNQPQHF.

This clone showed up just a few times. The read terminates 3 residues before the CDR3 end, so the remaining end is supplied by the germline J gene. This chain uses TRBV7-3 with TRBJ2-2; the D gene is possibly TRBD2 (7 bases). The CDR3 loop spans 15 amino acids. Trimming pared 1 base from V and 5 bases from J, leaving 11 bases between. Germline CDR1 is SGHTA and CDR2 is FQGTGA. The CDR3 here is CASSLMGGGTGELFF. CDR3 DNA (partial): TGTGCCAGCAGCTTAATGGGAGGGGGAACCGGGGAG.

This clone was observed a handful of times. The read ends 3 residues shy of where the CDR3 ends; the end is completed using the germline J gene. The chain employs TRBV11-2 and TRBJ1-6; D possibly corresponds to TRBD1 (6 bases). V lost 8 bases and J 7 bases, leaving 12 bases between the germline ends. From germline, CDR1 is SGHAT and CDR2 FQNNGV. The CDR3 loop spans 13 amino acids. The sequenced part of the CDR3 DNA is TGTGCCAGCCTCGGGACAACGAATTCACCC. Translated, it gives CASLGTTNSP. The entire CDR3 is CASLGTTNSPLHF.

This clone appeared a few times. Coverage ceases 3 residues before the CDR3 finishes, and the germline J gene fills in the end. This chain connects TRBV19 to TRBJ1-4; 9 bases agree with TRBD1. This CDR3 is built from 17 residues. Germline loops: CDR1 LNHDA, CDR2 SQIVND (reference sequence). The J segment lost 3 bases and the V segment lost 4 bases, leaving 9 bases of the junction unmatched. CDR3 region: CASSTRGTGKANEKLFF. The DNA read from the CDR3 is TGTGCCAGTAGTACCCGAGGGACAGGGAAGGCTAATGAAAAA.

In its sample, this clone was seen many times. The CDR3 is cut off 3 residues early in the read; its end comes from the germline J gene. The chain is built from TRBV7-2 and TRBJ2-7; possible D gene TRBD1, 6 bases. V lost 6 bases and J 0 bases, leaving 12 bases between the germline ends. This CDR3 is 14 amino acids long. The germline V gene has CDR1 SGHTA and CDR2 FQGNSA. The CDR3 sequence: CASRTNRDSYEQYF. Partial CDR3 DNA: TGTGCCAGCAGGACCAACAGGGACTCCTACGAG.

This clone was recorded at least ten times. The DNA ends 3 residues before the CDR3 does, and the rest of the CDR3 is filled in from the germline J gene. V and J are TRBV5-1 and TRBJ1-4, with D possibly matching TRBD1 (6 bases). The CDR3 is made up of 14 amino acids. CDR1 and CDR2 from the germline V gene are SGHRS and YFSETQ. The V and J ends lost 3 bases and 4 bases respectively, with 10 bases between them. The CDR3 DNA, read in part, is TGCGCCAGCAGCTCAACAGGGATTAATGAAAAA. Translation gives CASSSTGINEK. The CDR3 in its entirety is CASSSTGINEKLFF.

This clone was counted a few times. CDR3: CASSSGTGGGSPLHF. CDR3 DNA (partial): TGTGCCAGCAGCTCTGGGACAGGGGGCGGTTCACCC. The rearrangement joins TRBV11-2 to TRBJ1-6; 12 bases align to TRBD1. The read gets to within 3 residues of the CDR3 end, and the germline J gene fills in the rest. This CDR3 has 15 amino acids. J lost 9 bases, V lost 4 bases, and 4 bases had no gene match. Looked up from germline, CDR1 is SGHAT and CDR2 is FQNNGV.

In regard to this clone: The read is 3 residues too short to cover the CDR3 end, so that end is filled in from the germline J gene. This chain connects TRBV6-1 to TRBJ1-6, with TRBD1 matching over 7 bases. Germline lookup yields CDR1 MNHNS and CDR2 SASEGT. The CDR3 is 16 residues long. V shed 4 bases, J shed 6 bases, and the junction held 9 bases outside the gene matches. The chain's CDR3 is CASSALSGTANSPLHF. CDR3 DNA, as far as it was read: TGTGCCAGCAGTGCCCTATCCGGGACAGCTAATTCACCC.